This T cell receptor (beta chain) was captured in a study of T cell repertoires in ileal Crohn's disease. General study points: Compared with non-smokers, active smokers at surgery showed more clonal expansions. Every patient over 26.8% clonality showed endoscopic recurrence.

Turning to this clone: What it recognizes is unknown.

Libraries were prepared by immunoSEQ multiplex PCR; TCRdb keeps only in-frame clonotypes and omits some of them. The table lists thousands of clones, around 83% of them singletons. The source is an adult with Crohn's disease. The sample comprised ileal tissue.

The CDR3 is CASSVSQETQYF. CDR3 DNA: TGTGCCAGCAGTGTCTCACAGGAGACCCAGTACTTC. The chain combines TRBV2 with TRBJ2-5; D gene uncertain. The V gene's germline CDR1 is SNHLY and CDR2 FYNNEI. The V end was cut by 4 bases, the J end by 5 bases, with 8 bases between. CDR3 length equals 12 residues.